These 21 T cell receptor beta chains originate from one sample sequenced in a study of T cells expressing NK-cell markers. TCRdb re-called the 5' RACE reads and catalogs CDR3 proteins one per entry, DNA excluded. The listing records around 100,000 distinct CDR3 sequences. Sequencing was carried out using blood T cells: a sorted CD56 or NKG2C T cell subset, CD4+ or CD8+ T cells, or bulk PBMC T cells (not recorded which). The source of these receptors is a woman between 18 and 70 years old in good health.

The CDR3 here is CASSVAVGPEAFF. This chain connects TRBV9 to TRBJ1-1. CDR1 SGDLS and CDR2 YYNGEE come from the germline V gene. The CDR3 is made up of 13 amino acids.

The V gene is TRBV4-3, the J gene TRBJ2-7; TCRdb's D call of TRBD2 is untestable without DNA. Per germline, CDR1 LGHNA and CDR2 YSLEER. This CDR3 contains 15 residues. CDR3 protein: CASSQEDSGIYEQYF.

The CDR3 sequence: CASSVALPSVPYNEQFF. The rearrangement uses TRBV9 and TRBJ2-1; TCRdb's assignment of TRBD2 cannot be checked, as there is no DNA. CDR3 length: 17 amino acids. Per germline, CDR1 SGDLS and CDR2 YYNGEE.

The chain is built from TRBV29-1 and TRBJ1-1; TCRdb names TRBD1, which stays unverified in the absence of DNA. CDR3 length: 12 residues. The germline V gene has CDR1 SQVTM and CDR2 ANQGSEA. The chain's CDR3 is CSVVDRETEAFF.

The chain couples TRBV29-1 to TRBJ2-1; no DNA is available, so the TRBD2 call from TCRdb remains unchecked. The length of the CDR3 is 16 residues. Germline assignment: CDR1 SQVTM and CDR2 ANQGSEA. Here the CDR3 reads CSVEDPAGETYNEQFF.

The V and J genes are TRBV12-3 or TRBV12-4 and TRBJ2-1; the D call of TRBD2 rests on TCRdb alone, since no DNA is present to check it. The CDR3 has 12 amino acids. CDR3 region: CASTGLGDEQFF.

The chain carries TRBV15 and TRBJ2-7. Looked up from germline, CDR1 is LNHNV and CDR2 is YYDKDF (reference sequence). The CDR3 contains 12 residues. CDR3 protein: CATSRDSDEQYF.

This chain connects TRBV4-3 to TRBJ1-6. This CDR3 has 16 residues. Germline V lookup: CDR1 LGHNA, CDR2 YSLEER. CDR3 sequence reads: CASSQVQDPDNSPLHF.

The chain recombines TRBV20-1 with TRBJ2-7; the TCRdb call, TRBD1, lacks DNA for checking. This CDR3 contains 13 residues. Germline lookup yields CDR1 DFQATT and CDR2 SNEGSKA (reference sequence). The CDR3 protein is CSATGQGGYEQYF.

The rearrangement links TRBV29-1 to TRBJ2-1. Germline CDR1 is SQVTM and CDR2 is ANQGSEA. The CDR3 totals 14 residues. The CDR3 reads CSILEVYPPDEQFF.

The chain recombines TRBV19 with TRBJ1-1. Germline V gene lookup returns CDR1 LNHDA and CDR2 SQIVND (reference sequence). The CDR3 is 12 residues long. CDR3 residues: CASILGSTEAFF. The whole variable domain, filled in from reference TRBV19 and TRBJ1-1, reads DGGITQSPKYLFRKEGQNVTLSCEQNLNHDAMYWYRQDPGQGLRLIYYSQIVNDFQKGDIAEGYSVSREKKESFPLTVTSAQKNPTAFYLCASILGSTEAFFGQGTRLTVV.

CDR3 region: CASSIPGGLYEQYF. This chain links TRBV19 with TRBJ2-7; TCRdb gives TRBD1 as the D gene, but with no DNA this cannot be confirmed. The CDR3 consists of 14 residues. Germline V gene lookup returns CDR1 LNHDA and CDR2 SQIVND (reference sequence).

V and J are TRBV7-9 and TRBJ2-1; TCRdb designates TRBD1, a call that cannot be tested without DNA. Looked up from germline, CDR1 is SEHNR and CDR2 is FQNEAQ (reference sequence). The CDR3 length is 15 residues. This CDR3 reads CASSLEARAYNEQFF.

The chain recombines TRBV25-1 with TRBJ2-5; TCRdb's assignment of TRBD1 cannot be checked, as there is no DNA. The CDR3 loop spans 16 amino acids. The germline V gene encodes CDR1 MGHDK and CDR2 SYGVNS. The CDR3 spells CASSERGLGAFGTQYF.

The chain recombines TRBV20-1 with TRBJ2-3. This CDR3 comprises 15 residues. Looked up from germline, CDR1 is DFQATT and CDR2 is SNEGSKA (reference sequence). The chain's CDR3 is CSARDRQEGTDTQYF.

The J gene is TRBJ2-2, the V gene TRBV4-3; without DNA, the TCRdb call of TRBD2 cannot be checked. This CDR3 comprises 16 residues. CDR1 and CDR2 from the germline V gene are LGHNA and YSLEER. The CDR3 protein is CASSPRTSPNTGELFF.

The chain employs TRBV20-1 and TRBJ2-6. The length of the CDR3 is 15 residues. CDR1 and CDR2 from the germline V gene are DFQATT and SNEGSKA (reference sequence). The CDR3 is CSARDPLSGANVLTF.

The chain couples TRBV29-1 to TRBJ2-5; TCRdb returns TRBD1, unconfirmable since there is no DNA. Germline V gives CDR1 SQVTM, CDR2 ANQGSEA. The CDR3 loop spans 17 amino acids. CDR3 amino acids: CSVERRSGAANQETQYF. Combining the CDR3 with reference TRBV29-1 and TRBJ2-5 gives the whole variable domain SAVISQKPSRDICQRGTSLTIQCQVDSQVTMMFWYRQQPGQSLTLIATANQGSEATYESGFVIDKFPISRPNLTFSTLTVSNMSPEDSSIYLCSVERRSGAANQETQYFGPGTRLLVL.

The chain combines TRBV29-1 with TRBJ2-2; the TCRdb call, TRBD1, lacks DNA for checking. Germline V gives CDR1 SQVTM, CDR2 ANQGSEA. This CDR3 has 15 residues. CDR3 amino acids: CSVAGDRGDTGELFF.

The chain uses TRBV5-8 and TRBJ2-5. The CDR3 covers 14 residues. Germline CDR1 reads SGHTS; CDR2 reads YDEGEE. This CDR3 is CASSLGVGSETQYF.

The CDR3 reads CASSLAGGLETQYF. V gene TRBV5-1 combines with J gene TRBJ2-5; as DNA is missing, the TRBD2 call by TCRdb cannot be tested. Germline values: CDR1 SGHRS, CDR2 YFSETQ. There are 14 residues in the CDR3.